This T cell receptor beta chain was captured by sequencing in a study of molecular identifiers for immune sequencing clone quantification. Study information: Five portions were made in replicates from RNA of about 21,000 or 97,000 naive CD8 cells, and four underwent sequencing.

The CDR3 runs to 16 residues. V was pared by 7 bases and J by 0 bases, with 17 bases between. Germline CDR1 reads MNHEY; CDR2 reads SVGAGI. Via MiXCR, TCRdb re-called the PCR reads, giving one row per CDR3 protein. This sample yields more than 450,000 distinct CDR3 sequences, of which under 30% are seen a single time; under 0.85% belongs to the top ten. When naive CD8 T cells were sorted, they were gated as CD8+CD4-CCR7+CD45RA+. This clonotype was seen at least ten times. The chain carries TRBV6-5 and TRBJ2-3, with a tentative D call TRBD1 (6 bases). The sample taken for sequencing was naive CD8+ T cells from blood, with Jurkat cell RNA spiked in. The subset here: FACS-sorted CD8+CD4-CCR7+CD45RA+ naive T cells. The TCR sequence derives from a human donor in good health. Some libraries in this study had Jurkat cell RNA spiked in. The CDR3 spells CASNPGTGPSTDTQYF. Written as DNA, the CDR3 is TGTGCCAGCAACCCAGGAACAGGGCCTAGCACAGATACGCAGTATTTT.